This TCR beta chain was sequenced in a study of CD8+CD57+ T cells in acquired aplastic anemia. Study as a whole: When averaged, DNA from sorted CD4+ and CD8+ cells came to around 3.4 ug.

Genomic DNA, serving as template, underwent TCR beta VDJ and CDR3 profiling. TCRdb used MiXCR to reprocess the reads, holding one entry per CDR3 protein. The table shows 180,000 or so distinct CDR3 sequences, with less than 55% occurring only once. The material sequenced was sorted CD4+, CD8+, or CD8+CD57+ T cells (not recorded which) from PBMCs. The receptor's source is a human donor in good health.

The CDR3 sequence: CASGSGTDHLPLHF. The CDR3 DNA reads as TGTGCCAGCGGATCCGGGACGGATCACTTACCCCTCCACTTT. V usage is TRBV25-1 and J usage is TRBJ1-6; D is possibly TRBD1 (5 bases). With 8 bases removed from V and 12 bases from J, the gap between germline ends came to 20 bases. Germline V gene lookup returns CDR1 MGHDK and CDR2 SYGVNS. This CDR3 region has 14 residues.